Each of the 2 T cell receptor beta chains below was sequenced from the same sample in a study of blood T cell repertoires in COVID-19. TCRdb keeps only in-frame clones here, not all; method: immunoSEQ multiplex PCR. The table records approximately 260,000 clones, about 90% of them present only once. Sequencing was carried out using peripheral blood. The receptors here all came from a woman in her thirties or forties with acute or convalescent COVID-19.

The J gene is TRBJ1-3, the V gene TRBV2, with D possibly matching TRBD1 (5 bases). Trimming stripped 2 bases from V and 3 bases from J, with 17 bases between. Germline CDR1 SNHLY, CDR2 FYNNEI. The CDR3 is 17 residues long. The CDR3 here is CASSEHGRESRGNTIYF. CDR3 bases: TGTGCCAGCAGTGAACATGGCAGGGAATCTCGTGGAAACACCATATATTTT.

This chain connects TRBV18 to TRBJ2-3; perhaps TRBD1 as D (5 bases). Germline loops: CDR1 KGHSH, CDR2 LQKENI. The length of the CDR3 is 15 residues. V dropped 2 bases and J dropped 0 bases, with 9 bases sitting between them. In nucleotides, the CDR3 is TGTGCCAGCTCACCATCAGGGATAAGCACAGATACGCAGTATTTT. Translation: CASSPSGISTDTQYF.